Presented here are 29 T cell receptor beta chains from one specimen sequenced in a study of CXCR3-negative and CXCR3-positive naive CD8 T cells. Carrying UMI labels, the TRB cDNA libraries were prepared through 5' RACE. From its re-call of the 5' RACE reads, TCRdb lists each CDR3 protein once, without DNA. The specimen's table records 70,000 to 100,000 distinct CDR3 sequences. Sequencing was done on a sample of naive CXCR3- CD8+ T cells from blood. Subset noted: CD45RO-CCR7+CD27+CD95- naive CD8+ T cells lacking CXCR3 (TNR3-). The source is a human donor in good health. Some clones in this sample may be carry-over from other donors' samples.

This chain connects TRBV3-1 to TRBJ2-5; TCRdb picks TRBD2, but there is no DNA to check that call. The CDR3 is 14 residues long. Germline values: CDR1 LGHDT, CDR2 YNNKEL (reference sequence). The CDR3 sequence: CASSRRAPRETQYF.

CDR3 protein: CSAGPAGGPNEQFF. V and J are TRBV20-1 and TRBJ2-1; the TRBD2 assignment by TCRdb is unverifiable without DNA. The CDR3 covers 14 residues. The germline CDR1 and CDR2 sequences are DFQATT and SNEGSKA (reference sequence).

V is TRBV29-1 and J is TRBJ2-7. There are 12 residues in the CDR3. Germline V gene data show CDR1 as SQVTM and CDR2 as ANQGSEA. The CDR3 spells CSVEDRPNEQYF.

The chain has TRBV12-3 or TRBV12-4 and TRBJ2-7; there is no DNA to check the TCRdb D call of TRBD2. CDR3 size: 11 residues. The CDR3 sequence: CASSGGNEQYF.

J is TRBJ1-2 and V is TRBV12-3 or TRBV12-4; TCRdb proposes TRBD1, but this gene call is untestable without DNA. The CDR3 runs to 13 residues. CDR3 region: CASSLWDSYGYTF.

The chain carries TRBV6-4 and TRBJ1-1. Germline CDR1 is MRHNA and CDR2 is SNTAGT. The CDR3 is 15 residues long. CDR3 in amino acids: CASSDGEGPNTEAFF.

V and J are TRBV12-3 or TRBV12-4 and TRBJ2-5; TCRdb returns TRBD1, unconfirmable since there is no DNA. The CDR3 runs to 15 residues. The CDR3 protein is CASSSPHSGEETQYF.

V usage is TRBV7-2 and J usage is TRBJ2-3; the D call from TCRdb, TRBD1, cannot be confirmed without DNA. This CDR3 has 15 residues. Per germline, CDR1 SGHTA and CDR2 FQGNSA. The CDR3 sequence is CASSDRLGGTDTQYF. Together with reference TRBV7-2 and TRBJ2-3, the CDR3 gives the full variable domain: GAGVSQSPSNKVTEKGKDVELRCDPISGHTALYWYRQSLGQGLEFLIYFQGNSAPDKSGLPSDRFSAERTGGSVSTLTIQRTQQEDSAVYLCASSDRLGGTDTQYFGPGTRLTVL.

The chain links TRBV11-3 to TRBJ2-2. Germline V gives CDR1 SGHNT, CDR2 YENEEA. The CDR3 has 14 amino acids. Here the CDR3 reads CASGPRTGTGELFF.

This chain links TRBV27 with TRBJ2-1; TCRdb lists TRBD2, though no DNA is available to test this call. Germline V gene lookup returns CDR1 MNHEY and CDR2 SMNVEV (reference sequence). There are 16 residues in the CDR3. The CDR3 loop reads CASSLSPGLRYDEQFF.

The gene calls are TRBV29-1 and TRBJ2-1; TCRdb proposes TRBD2, but this gene call is untestable without DNA. Per germline, CDR1 SQVTM and CDR2 ANQGSEA. The CDR3 is 14 residues long. CDR3 residues: CSAPTSGRANEQFF.

The V gene is TRBV6-6, the J gene TRBJ2-1. The germline V gene encodes CDR1 MNHNY and CDR2 SVGAGI (reference sequence). The CDR3 is made up of 13 amino acids. The CDR3 region is CASSYYSDNEQFF.

J is TRBJ1-1 and V is TRBV29-1. Germline V lookup: CDR1 SQVTM, CDR2 ANQGSEA. This CDR3 is 14 amino acids long. CDR3 in amino acids: CSVEVIRENTEAFF.

The chain uses TRBV27 and TRBJ1-1; TCRdb calls TRBD1, which cannot be checked without DNA. The CDR3 sequence is 15 residues long. The germline CDR1 and CDR2 sequences are MNHEY and SMNVEV (reference sequence). The CDR3 loop reads CASSLFGGLNTEAFF.

The chain joins TRBV7-8 to TRBJ2-7; TCRdb returns TRBD1, unconfirmable since there is no DNA. Germline V gene lookup returns CDR1 SGHVS and CDR2 FQNEAQ. The CDR3 has 14 amino acids. The CDR3 loop reads CASSPPAATYEQYF.

This sequence joins TRBV5-1 and TRBJ1-2; there is no DNA to check the TCRdb D call of TRBD1. The CDR3 runs to 15 residues. Germline lookup yields CDR1 SGHRS and CDR2 YFSETQ. The CDR3 reads CASSTGQGLDYGYTF.

The chain carries TRBV21-1 and TRBJ2-7; the TCRdb call, TRBD2, lacks DNA for checking. TRBV21-1 has pseudogene status. The CDR3 length is 16 residues. The CDR3 loop is CASSKDRDPPLNEQYF.

The CDR3 loop reads CATSRVAGVNSPLHF. The chain employs TRBV15 and TRBJ1-6; TCRdb lists TRBD1, though no DNA is available to test this call. The germline gives CDR1 LNHNV, CDR2 YYDKDF (reference sequence). The CDR3 loop spans 15 amino acids.

The J gene is TRBJ2-1, the V gene TRBV5-1; TCRdb indicates TRBD1, and absent DNA this call remains unverified. The CDR3 contains 16 residues. Germline-derived CDR1 and CDR2 are SGHRS and YFSETQ. Here the CDR3 reads CASSLSGTGGYNEQFF.

The chain employs TRBV12-3 or TRBV12-4 and TRBJ2-3; TCRdb's D gene call, TRBD2, goes unchecked for lack of DNA. The CDR3 is 16 residues long. CDR3: CASSLTGTSWADTQYF.

The chain employs TRBV29-1 and TRBJ2-4; TCRdb selects TRBD1, and the lack of DNA leaves this call unchecked. The germline CDR1 and CDR2 sequences are SQVTM and ANQGSEA. The CDR3 sequence is 15 residues long. The CDR3 protein is CSVETAGTGFDIQYF.

This chain joins TRBV29-1 and TRBJ2-2; TCRdb returns TRBD1, unconfirmable since there is no DNA. The V gene's germline CDR1 is SQVTM and CDR2 ANQGSEA. The CDR3 loop spans 16 amino acids. The CDR3 spells CSATGGDFTNTGELFF.

This rearrangement joins TRBV29-1 to TRBJ2-1; lacking DNA, the TRBD1 call made by TCRdb goes unchecked. Germline V gene sequence: CDR1 SQVTM, CDR2 ANQGSEA. The CDR3 covers 16 residues. The CDR3 loop reads CSVEGWRGNSYNEQFF.

The chain joins TRBV7-2 to TRBJ2-1; the TCRdb call, TRBD2, lacks DNA for checking. CDR3 length equals 19 residues. Germline V lookup: CDR1 SGHTA, CDR2 FQGNSA. CDR3 region: CASSPGLAGGLSSYNEQFF. Full variable domain (rest looked up from reference TRBV7-2 and TRBJ2-1): GAGVSQSPSNKVTEKGKDVELRCDPISGHTALYWYRQSLGQGLEFLIYFQGNSAPDKSGLPSDRFSAERTGGSVSTLTIQRTQQEDSAVYLCASSPGLAGGLSSYNEQFFGPGTRLTVL.

The V gene is TRBV29-1, the J gene TRBJ1-5; TCRdb selects TRBD1, and the lack of DNA leaves this call unchecked. The CDR3 is 13 amino acids. Germline values: CDR1 SQVTM, CDR2 ANQGSEA. CDR3 loop: CSVARGGNQPQHF.

The J gene is TRBJ2-1, the V gene TRBV28; TCRdb selects TRBD2, and the lack of DNA leaves this call unchecked. CDR1 MDHEN and CDR2 SYDVKM come from the germline V gene. The CDR3 contains 12 residues. The CDR3 loop reads CASLRTSVEQFF.

This chain links TRBV20-1 with TRBJ2-1. CDR3 size: 11 residues. CDR1 and CDR2 (germline): DFQATT, SNEGSKA (reference sequence). The CDR3 loop reads CSASRTHEQFF.

The rearrangement links TRBV12-3 or TRBV12-4 to TRBJ1-2; absent DNA, TCRdb's TRBD1 call cannot be checked. The CDR3 spans 14 residues. The CDR3 spells CASSFRPTGYGYTF.

V usage is TRBV19 and J usage is TRBJ2-7; TCRdb's D call of TRBD1 is untestable without DNA. The V gene's germline CDR1 is LNHDA and CDR2 SQIVND (reference sequence). This CDR3 is 14 amino acids long. CDR3 sequence reads: CASSDRDGDYEQYF.